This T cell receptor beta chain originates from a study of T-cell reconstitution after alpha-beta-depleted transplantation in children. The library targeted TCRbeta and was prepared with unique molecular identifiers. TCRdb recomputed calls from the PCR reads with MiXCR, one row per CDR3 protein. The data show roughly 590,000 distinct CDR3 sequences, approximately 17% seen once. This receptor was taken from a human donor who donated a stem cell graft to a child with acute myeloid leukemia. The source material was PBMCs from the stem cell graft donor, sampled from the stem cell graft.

The CDR3 sequence is CASSGTGVQETQYF. The CDR3 bases are TGTGCCAGCAGTGGGACAGGGGTTCAAGAGACCCAGTACTTC. The chain employs TRBV6-2 or TRBV6-3 and TRBJ2-5; 10 nucleotides align to TRBD1. This CDR3 region has 14 residues. Looked up from germline, CDR1 is MNHEY and CDR2 is SVGEGT. Trimming took 5 bases from V and 2 from J; bases not matched to a gene: 2.